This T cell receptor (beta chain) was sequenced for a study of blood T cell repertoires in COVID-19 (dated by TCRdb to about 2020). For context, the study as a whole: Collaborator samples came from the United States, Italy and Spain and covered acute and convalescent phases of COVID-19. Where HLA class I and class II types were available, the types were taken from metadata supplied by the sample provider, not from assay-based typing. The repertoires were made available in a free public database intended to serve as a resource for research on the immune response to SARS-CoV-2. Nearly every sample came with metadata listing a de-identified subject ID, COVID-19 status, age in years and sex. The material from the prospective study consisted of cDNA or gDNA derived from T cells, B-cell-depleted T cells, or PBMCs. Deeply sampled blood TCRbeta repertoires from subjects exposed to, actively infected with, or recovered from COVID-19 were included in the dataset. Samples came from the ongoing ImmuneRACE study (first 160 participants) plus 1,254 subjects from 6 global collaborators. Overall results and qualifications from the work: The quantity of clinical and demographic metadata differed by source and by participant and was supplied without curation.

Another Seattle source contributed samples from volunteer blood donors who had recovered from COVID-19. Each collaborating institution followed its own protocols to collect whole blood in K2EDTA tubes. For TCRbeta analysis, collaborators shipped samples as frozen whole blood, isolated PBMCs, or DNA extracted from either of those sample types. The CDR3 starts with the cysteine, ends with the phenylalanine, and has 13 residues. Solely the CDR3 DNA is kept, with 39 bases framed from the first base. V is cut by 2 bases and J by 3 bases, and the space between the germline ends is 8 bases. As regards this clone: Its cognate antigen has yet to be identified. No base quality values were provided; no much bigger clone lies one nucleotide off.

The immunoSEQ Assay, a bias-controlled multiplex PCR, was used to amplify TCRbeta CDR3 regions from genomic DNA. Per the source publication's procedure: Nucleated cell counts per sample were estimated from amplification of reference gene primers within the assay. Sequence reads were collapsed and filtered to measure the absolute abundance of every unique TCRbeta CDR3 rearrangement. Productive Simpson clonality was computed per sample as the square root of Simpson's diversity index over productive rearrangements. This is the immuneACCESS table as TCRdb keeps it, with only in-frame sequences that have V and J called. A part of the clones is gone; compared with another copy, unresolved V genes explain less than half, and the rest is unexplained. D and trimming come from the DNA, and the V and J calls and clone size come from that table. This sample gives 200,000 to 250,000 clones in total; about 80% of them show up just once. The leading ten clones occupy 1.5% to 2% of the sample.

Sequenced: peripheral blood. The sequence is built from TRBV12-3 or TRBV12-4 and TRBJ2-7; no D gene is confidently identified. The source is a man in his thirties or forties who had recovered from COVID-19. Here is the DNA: TGTGCCAGCAGTTTACGGCAGGACTACGAGCAGTACTTC. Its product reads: CASSLRQDYEQYF.